This TCR beta chain stems from a study of human T cells and chemical hapten exposure. General study points: Patch test score was positively correlated with the counts of TCRs that had expanded at PT1.

CDR1 is ENHRY, CDR2 SYGVKD, per germline. Trimming stripped 3 bases from V and 14 bases from J, with 14 bases between. The CDR3 is 12 amino acids. Attachment of unique molecular identifiers to individual cDNA molecules was performed in the library. In the authors' methods: TCRs per sample had a median of approximately 88,000 and ranged from 23,224 to 690,600. TCRdb analysed the RACE reads with MiXCR anew, one entry per CDR3 protein. The V and J calls come from TCRdb's annotation, not from the publication. The data show around 360,000 distinct CDR3 sequences, roughly 6.3% seen once. The time point was: patch test 2, 6 weeks after DPC sensitization. As to treatment: therapeutic diphenylcyclopropenone sensitization with weekly scalp DPC. Blood sampling occurred before each patch-test application. This clonotype was detected only a few times. Its specificity is unknown.

The sequencing used whole blood, collected in connection with sensitization to the hapten diphenylcyclopropenone (DPC). The chain has TRBV10-3 and TRBJ2-1, with D unclear. This TCR came from a woman under 30 with alopecia areata. Some clones in this sample may be carry-over from other donors' samples. The CDR3 coding sequence is TGTGCCATCAGTGATGGGCCTGCGTCCGAGTTCTTC. It codes for CAISDGPASEFF.